What follows describes a single TCR beta chain. Its antigen remains unknown. This sample stems from a study of OX40 agonist ivuxolimab in advanced cancers. The overall study: It was ivuxolimab, an agonistic anti-OX40 (CD134) antibody, that patients were treated with. Whole-study findings and limits: On average, CD8+ T cells showed a greater number of expanded clones than CD4+.

Method: immunoSEQ multiplex PCR; TCRdb's copy keeps in-frame clones and lacks some. The table has roughly 22,000 clones, roughly nine tenths seen once. The germline V gene has CDR1 SGDLS and CDR2 YYNGEE. V shed 3 bases and J 4 bases; nucleotides not matched to a gene: 3. This CDR3 region has 15 residues. Sequences were derived from CD4+ or CD8+ T cells sorted from blood, sampled in a trial of the OX40 agonist ivuxolimab. The genes are TRBV9 and TRBJ2-3; 12 bases fit TRBD2. This TCR came from an adult with an advanced solid tumor such as melanoma, head and neck, liver or kidney cancer. The CDR3 is CASSASGRAADTQYF. DNA of the CDR3: TGTGCCAGCAGCGCTAGCGGGAGGGCCGCAGATACGCAGTATTTT.